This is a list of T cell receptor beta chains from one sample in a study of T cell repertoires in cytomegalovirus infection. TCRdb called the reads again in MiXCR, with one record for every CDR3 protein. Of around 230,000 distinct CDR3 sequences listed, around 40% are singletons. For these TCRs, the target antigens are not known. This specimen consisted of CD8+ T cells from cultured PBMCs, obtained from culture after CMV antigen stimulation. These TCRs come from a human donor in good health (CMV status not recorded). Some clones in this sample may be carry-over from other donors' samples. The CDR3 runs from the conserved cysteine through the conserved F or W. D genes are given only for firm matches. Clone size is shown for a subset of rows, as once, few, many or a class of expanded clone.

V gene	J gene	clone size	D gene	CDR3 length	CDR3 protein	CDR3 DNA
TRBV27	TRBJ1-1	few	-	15	CASSLTASRATEAFF	TGTGCCAGCAGTTTAACGGCAAGCAGGGCCACTGAAGCTTTCTTT
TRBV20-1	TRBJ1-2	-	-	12	CSATPTDYGYTF	TGCAGTGCTACCCCCACTGACTATGGCTACACCTTC
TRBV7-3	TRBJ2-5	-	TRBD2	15	CASSQLGGGQETQYF	TGTGCCAGCAGCCAACTTGGGGGGGGGCAAGAGACCCAGTACTTC
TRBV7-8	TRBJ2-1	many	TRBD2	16	CASSFSGGATYNEQFF	TGTGCCAGCAGTTTCAGCGGGGGGGCGACCTACAATGAGCAGTTCTTC
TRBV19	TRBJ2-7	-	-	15	CASSIKKGTTYEQYF	TGTGCCAGTAGTATAAAGAAAGGGACCACCTACGAGCAGTACTTC
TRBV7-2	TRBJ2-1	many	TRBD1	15	CASRLGQGTYNEQFF	TGTGCCAGCAGACTGGGACAGGGCACCTACAATGAGCAGTTCTTC
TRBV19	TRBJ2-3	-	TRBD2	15	CASRREAGVTDTQYF	TGTGCCAGTAGGAGGGAGGCGGGGGTCACAGATACGCAGTATTTT
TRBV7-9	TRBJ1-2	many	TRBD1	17	CASSRIPGQGINYGYTF	TGTGCCAGCAGCCGGATACCGGGACAGGGGATAAACTATGGCTACACCTTC
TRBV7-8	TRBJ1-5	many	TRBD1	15	CASSLRTGINQPQHF	TGTGCCAGCAGCTTGAGGACAGGGATTAATCAGCCCCAGCATTTT
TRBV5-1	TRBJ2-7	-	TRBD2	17	CASSLTRTSGSSREQYF	TGCGCCAGCAGCTTAACCCGGACTAGCGGGAGCTCTCGCGAGCAGTACTTC
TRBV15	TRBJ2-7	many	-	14	CATSRVGNSYEQYF	TGTGCCACCAGCAGAGTTGGCAACTCCTACGAGCAGTACTTC
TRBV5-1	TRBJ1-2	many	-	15	CASSLDRSTNYGYTF	TGCGCCAGCAGCTTGGACCGCTCGACCAACTATGGCTACACCTTC
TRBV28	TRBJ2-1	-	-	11	CASSHRYEQFF	TGTGCCAGCAGCCATCGGTATGAGCAGTTCTTC
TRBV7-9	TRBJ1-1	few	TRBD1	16	CASSSPPGQGDTEAFF	TGTGCCAGCAGCTCTCCCCCTGGACAGGGCGACACTGAAGCTTTCTTT
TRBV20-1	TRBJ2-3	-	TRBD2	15	CSAPGLAGRTDTQYF	TGCAGTGCCCCGGGACTAGCGGGTCGCACAGATACGCAGTATTTT
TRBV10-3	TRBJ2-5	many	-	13	CATQGGLQETQYF	TGTGCCACCCAGGGGGGCCTTCAAGAGACCCAGTACTTC
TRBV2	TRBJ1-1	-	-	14	CASRIVGENTEAFF	TGTGCCAGCAGGATAGTCGGTGAGAACACTGAAGCTTTCTTT
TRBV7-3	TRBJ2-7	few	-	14	CASSLRDSRDEQYF	TGTGCCAGCAGCCTTCGCGACAGTAGGGACGAGCAGTACTTC
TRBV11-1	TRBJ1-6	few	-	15	CASSLSLESKSPLHF	TGTGCCAGCAGCTTAAGTTTGGAGAGCAAATCACCCCTCCACTTT
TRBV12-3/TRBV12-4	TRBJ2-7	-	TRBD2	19	CASSPQRGGRLELSYEQYF	TGTGCCAGCAGTCCACAGCGGGGGGGCCGTTTGGAGTTATCCTACGAGCAGTACTTC
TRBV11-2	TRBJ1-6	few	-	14	CASNARGSNSPLHF	TGTGCCAGCAACGCCAGGGGTTCTAATTCACCCCTCCACTTT
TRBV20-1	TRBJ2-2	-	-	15	CSAKGDWMNTGELFF	TGCAGTGCTAAAGGGGACTGGATGAACACCGGGGAGCTGTTTTTT
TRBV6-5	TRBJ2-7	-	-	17	CASSYSRSSRGRYEQYF	TGTGCCAGCAGTTACTCGAGATCGAGCAGGGGTCGGTACGAGCAGTACTTC
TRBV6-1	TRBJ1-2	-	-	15	CAIVKGVGSNYGYTF	TGTGCCATCGTTAAAGGGGTAGGGTCTAACTATGGCTACACCTTC
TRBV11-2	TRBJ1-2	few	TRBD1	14	CASRVTGGDYGYTF	TGTGCCAGCAGGGTTACAGGGGGTGACTATGGCTACACCTTC
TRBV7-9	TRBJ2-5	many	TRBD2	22	CASSGGLKLAGELSPGGETQYF	TGTGCCAGCAGCGGCGGTTTAAAACTAGCGGGAGAGTTGAGCCCAGGGGGAGAGACCCAGTACTTC
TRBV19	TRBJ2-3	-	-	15	CASKLALAGTDTQYF	TGTGCCAGTAAGCTGGCCCTGGCAGGGACAGATACGCAGTATTTT
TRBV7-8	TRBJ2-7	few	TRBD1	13	CASSQGDSYEQYF	TGTGCCAGCAGCCAGGGGGACTCCTACGAGCAGTACTTC
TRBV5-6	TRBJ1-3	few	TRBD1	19	CASSPAGGLPSTTGNTIYF	TGTGCCAGCAGCCCGGCAGGGGGCCTGCCCTCCACGACTGGAAACACCATATATTTT
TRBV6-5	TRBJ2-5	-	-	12	CASRQPSETQYF	TGTGCCAGCAGGCAGCCATCAGAGACCCAGTACTTC
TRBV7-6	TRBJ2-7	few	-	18	CASSLSPLTSPIAYEQYF	TGTGCCAGCAGCTTATCCCCGTTGACCTCGCCGATCGCCTACGAGCAGTACTTC
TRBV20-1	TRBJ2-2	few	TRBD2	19	CSARDQGGLAGAYTGELFF	TGCAGTGCTAGAGACCAGGGGGGACTAGCGGGAGCGTACACCGGGGAGCTGTTTTTT
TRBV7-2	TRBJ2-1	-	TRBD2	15	CASSLVGGGAGEQFF	TGTGCCAGCAGCTTAGTTGGCGGGGGGGCTGGTGAGCAGTTCTTC
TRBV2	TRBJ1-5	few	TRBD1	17	CASSEGTGKGPNQPQHF	TGTGCCAGCAGTGAAGGGACAGGCAAAGGTCCCAACCAGCCCCAGCATTTT
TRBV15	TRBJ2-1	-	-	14	CATSRSGIYNEQFF	TGTGCCACCAGCAGATCTGGGATCTACAATGAGCAGTTCTTC
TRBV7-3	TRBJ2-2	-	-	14	CASSYLMNTGELFF	TGTGCCAGCAGCTATCTCATGAACACCGGGGAGCTGTTTTTT
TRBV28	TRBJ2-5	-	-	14	CASSLGGLKETQYF	TGTGCCAGCAGTTTAGGGGGACTGAAAGAGACCCAGTACTTC
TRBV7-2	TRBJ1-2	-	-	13	CASSLGTGHGYTF	TGTGCCAGCAGCTTGGGAACAGGGCATGGCTACACCTTC
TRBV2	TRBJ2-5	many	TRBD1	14	CASSGAGGQETQYF	TGTGCCAGCAGTGGGGCAGGGGGTCAAGAGACCCAGTACTTC
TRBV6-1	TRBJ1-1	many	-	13	CASSEARGTEAFF	TGTGCCAGCAGTGAGGCTAGGGGCACTGAAGCTTTCTTT
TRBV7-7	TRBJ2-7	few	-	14	CASSLALGGYEQYF	TGTGCCAGCAGCTTAGCGTTAGGGGGCTACGAGCAGTACTTC